One sample yielded the 6 T cell receptor beta chains listed below, sequenced in a study of blood T cell repertoires in COVID-19. Using immunoSEQ multiplex PCR, the repertoire was profiled, and TCRdb retains in-frame clones only, with some absent. The sample includes 310,000 or so clones, around 90% of them seen just once. What was sequenced was PBMCs or T cells enriched from blood (not recorded which). Source of these receptors: a woman between 18 and 30 years old with acute COVID-19.

The CDR3 loop is CASRGGTYEQYF. CDR3 sequence (DNA): TGTGCCAGCCGGGGAGGGACCTACGAGCAGTACTTC. This chain connects TRBV28 to TRBJ2-7; 7 bases map to TRBD2. J was trimmed by 2 bases and V by 8 bases; bases with no gene match: 3. Germline assignment: CDR1 MDHEN and CDR2 SYDVKM. This CDR3 contains 12 residues.

The rearrangement joins TRBV27 to TRBJ2-2; D possibly corresponds to TRBD2 (6 bases). The CDR3 runs to 17 residues. The germline V gene has CDR1 MNHEY and CDR2 SMNVEV (reference sequence). Deletions cut 6 bases from V and 4 bases from J, with 21 bases between. The CDR3, as DNA: TGTGCCAGCAGGGGACTCTGGGTTAGTAGCGGCACCGGGGAGCTGTTTTTT. Translating gives CASRGLWVSSGTGELFF.

The chain employs TRBV30 and TRBJ2-5, with 9 bases that match TRBD2. Germline V gene data show CDR1 as GTSNPN and CDR2 as SVGIG (reference sequence). CDR3 length equals 16 residues. J gave up 5 bases and V 2 bases, and 12 bases lay outside the gene matches. CDR3 amino acids: CAWSKGGLAIKETQYF. The CDR3 bases are TGTGCCTGGAGTAAGGGAGGACTAGCGATAAAGGAGACCCAGTACTTC.

V usage is TRBV4-2 and J usage is TRBJ2-3, with TRBD1 as a possible D gene (5 bases). Germline CDR1 is LGHNA and CDR2 is YNFKEQ. The CDR3 runs 17 residues. V dropped 1 base and J dropped 0 bases, with 14 bases sitting between them. DNA of the CDR3: TGTGCCAGCAGCCAAGTTCGTCAGGGAATTAGCACAGATACGCAGTATTTT. Translated, it gives CASSQVRQGISTDTQYF.

The chain uses TRBV30 and TRBJ1-2; 12 nucleotides line up with TRBD1. The V gene's germline CDR1 is GTSNPN and CDR2 SVGIG (reference sequence). V dropped 0 bases and J dropped 4; count of bases not matched to a gene: 12. The CDR3 contains 18 residues. The CDR3 nucleotides read TGTGCCTGGAGTGTAGGGGGCATCAAGGGACAGGGGGCCTATGGCTACACCTTC. Its translation is CAWSVGGIKGQGAYGYTF.

This CDR3 reads CASSQDVAGDEKLFF. CDR3 bases: TGCGCCAGCAGCCAAGATGTAGCAGGGGATGAAAAACTGTTTTTT. This chain uses TRBV4-3 with TRBJ1-4, with D possibly TRBD1 on 6 matching bases. This CDR3 has 15 residues. Per germline, CDR1 LGHNA and CDR2 YSLEER. V was shortened by 0 bases and J by 6 bases, with 11 bases between the two germline ends.